The rows below give T cell receptor beta chains drawn from one sample of a study of T cell responses to AZD1222 COVID-19 vaccine. TCRdb's table, derived via immunoSEQ multiplex PCR, lists solely in-frame clones and lacks some. The table lists more than 90,000 clones, approximately 90% of them singletons. Source: peripheral blood, taken 28 days after the second AZD1222 dose. Receptor source: an adult who received the AZD1222 COVID-19 vaccine. Each CDR3 is given with its conserved first and last residue. The D gene is left open where the match is weak. A row's size may be missing; if present it is once, few, many or a size class.

>.|TRBV14|TRBD1|TRBJ2-2
TGTGCCAGCAGCCGAATCCGGACAGGGACCGGGGAGCTGTTTTTT
CASSRIRTGTGELFF
>.|TRBV7-8|.|TRBJ1-5
TGTGCCAGCAGCTTAGAAGGCCGGGGCCAAAATCAGCCCCAGCATTTT
CASSLEGRGQNQPQHF
>.|TRBV5-6|.|TRBJ2-4
TGTGCCAGCAGCTTGGGTCCGTCGGTAGCTGTGAACATTCAGTACTTC
CASSLGPSVAVNIQYF
>.|TRBV10-3|.|TRBJ1-1
TGTGCCATCAGTTCTACGACAGGAGGAGCTTTCTTT
CAISSTTGGAFF
>.|TRBV10-3|.|TRBJ2-3
TGTGCCACTCAAAACGGACCCACAGATACGCAGTATTTT
CATQNGPTDTQYF
>.|TRBV5-6|.|TRBJ1-2
TGTGCCAGCAGCTCAAAGCCGGGGACCGGTTCTGTCTATGGCTACACCTTC
CASSSKPGTGSVYGYTF
>once|TRBV7-9|.|TRBJ2-5
TGTGCCAGCAGCTTACTCGGGCAGGGTTCGGAGACCCAGTACTTC
CASSLLGQGSETQYF
>once|TRBV15|TRBD2|TRBJ2-3
TGTGCCACCAGCATGGGACTAGCGGTCACAGATACGCAGTATTTT
CATSMGLAVTDTQYF
>.|TRBV6-5|.|TRBJ1-5
TGTGCCAGCAGTTACTCCGGCGATAGCAATCAGCCCCAGCATTTT
CASSYSGDSNQPQHF
>.|TRBV11-3|TRBD1|TRBJ2-3
TGTGCCAGCAGTGCGGGACAGGGGGCAGATACGCAGTATTTT
CASSAGQGADTQYF
>.|TRBV19|.|TRBJ1-5
TGTGCCAGTAGAGGGAAAGAGGAATCAAATCAGCCCCAGCATTTT
CASRGKEESNQPQHF
>.|TRBV7-9|.|TRBJ2-1
TGTGCCTCCTCGGGGGGCGGGAGTGGGGACTCCTACAATGAGCAGTTCTTC
CASSGGGSGDSYNEQFF
>.|TRBV25-1|TRBD1|TRBJ2-1
TGTGCCAGCAGGGTGGGACAGGGAGCCTACAATGAGCAGTTCTTC
CASRVGQGAYNEQFF
>.|TRBV9|TRBD1|TRBJ1-1
TGTGCCAGCAGCGAAGGACAGGCGAACACTGAAGCTTTCTTT
CASSEGQANTEAFF
>.|TRBV19|.|TRBJ1-1
TGTGCCAGTTCTCCCTGGCAGCCGATGAACACTGAAGCTTTCTTT
CASSPWQPMNTEAFF
>once|TRBV28|.|TRBJ2-3
TGTGCCAGCAGTTTAGAAACAGGGTTGACAGATACGCAGTATTTT
CASSLETGLTDTQYF
>.|TRBV5-1|.|TRBJ1-3
TGCGCCAGCAGCCGGGACTCTGGAAACACCATATATTTT
CASSRDSGNTIYF
>.|TRBV19|.|TRBJ2-7
TGTGCCAGCACTAGGGACAGCGGGAGCTCCTACGAGCAGTACTTC
CASTRDSGSSYEQYF
>.|TRBV30|TRBD1|TRBJ1-6
TGTGCCTGGAGTTTAGACAGGGATTCACCCCTCCACTTT
CAWSLDRDSPLHF
>.|TRBV11-2|.|TRBJ1-1
TGTGCCAGCAGCTTAGACAATTGGGGCCCCATAAAGGGCACTGAAGCTTTCTTT
CASSLDNWGPIKGTEAFF
>.|TRBV4-1|TRBD1|TRBJ1-2
TGCGCCAGCAGCCAATTTCCGGGACAGGGCGAATATGGCTACATCTTC
CASSQFPGQGEYGYIF
>few|TRBV28|.|TRBJ1-1
TGTGCCAGCAGTGTCTGGGCTGAAGCTTTCTTT
CASSVWAEAFF
>.|TRBV7-8|TRBD2|TRBJ2-1
TGTGCCAGCAGCTTACGGTACAACCGGGACTATCCAAATGAGCAGTTCTTC
CASSLRYNRDYPNEQFF
>.|TRBV9|TRBD2|TRBJ2-7
TGTGCCAGCAGCCCCGGGAGGGACCTCTCCTACGAGCAGTACTTC
CASSPGRDLSYEQYF